This TCR beta chain comes out of a study of blood T cells in healthy people across ages. Next came a second PCR, run for about 6 to 12 cycles, which used a sample-barcoded 5' primer along with a J-beta primer mix. TCRdb reprocessed the 5' RACE reads via MiXCR and lists one record per CDR3 protein. The data hold just over 1 million distinct CDR3 sequences, with 40% to 50% observed a single time. Germline lookup yields CDR1 DFQATT and CDR2 SNEGSKA (reference sequence). The ends lost 6 bases at V and 2 bases at J; junction bases unmatched: 9. This CDR3 contains 14 residues. The source material was blood. The clonotype comes from a woman between 55 and 75 years old in good health. The V call is TRBV20-1, the J call TRBJ2-7; 8 nucleotides agree with TRBD1. As DNA, the CDR3 is TGCAGTGCAGATCGACAGGGGACCCCCTACGAGCAGTACTTC. This codes for CSADRQGTPYEQYF.